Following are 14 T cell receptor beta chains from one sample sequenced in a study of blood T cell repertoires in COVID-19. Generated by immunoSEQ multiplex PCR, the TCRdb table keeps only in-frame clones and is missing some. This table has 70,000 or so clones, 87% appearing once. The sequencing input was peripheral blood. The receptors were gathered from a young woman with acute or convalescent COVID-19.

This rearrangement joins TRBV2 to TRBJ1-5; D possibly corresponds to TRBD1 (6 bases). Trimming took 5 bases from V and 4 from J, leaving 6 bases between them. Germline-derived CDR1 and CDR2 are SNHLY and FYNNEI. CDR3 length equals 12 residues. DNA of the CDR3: TGTGCCAGCAGTCAGGGGAATCAGCCCCAGCATTTT. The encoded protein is CASSQGNQPQHF.

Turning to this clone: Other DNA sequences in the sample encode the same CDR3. This CDR3 is CASSLSGNQPQHF. The CDR3 coding sequence is TGTGCCAGCAGTTTATCGGGCAATCAGCCCCAGCATTTT. This chain connects TRBV12-3 or TRBV12-4 to TRBJ1-5; no definite D call. Between the trimmed V and J ends, which lost 2 bases and 2 bases, there was a span of 4 bases. This CDR3 is built from 13 residues.

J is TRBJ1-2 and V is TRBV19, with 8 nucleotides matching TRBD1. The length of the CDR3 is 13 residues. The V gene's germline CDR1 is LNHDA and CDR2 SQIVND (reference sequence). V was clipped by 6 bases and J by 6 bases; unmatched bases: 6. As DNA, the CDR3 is TGTGCCAGTAGAGTCAGGGGGCGCGATGGCTACACCTTC. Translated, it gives CASRVRGRDGYTF.

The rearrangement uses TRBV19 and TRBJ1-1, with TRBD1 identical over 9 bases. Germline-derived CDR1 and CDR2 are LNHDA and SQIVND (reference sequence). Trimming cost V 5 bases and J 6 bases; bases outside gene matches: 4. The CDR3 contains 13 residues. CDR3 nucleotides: TGTGCCAGTAGTGGGGACAGGGAGGCTGAAGCTTTCTTT. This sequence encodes CASSGDREAEAFF.

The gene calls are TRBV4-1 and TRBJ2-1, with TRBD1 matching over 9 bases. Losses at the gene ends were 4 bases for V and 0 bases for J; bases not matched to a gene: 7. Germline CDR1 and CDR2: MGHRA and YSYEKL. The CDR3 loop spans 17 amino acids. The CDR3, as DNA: TGCGCCAGCAGCCGGGGGACAGGGATACTCTCCTACAATGAGCAGTTCTTC. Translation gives CASSRGTGILSYNEQFF.

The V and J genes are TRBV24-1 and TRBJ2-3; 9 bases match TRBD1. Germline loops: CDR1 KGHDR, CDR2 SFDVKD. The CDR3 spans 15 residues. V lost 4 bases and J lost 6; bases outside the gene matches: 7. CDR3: CATSETGTGRDTQYF. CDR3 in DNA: TGTGCCACCAGTGAGACCGGGACAGGGAGGGATACGCAGTATTTT.

DNA of the CDR3: TGTGCCAGCAGTTACTTGCCGAGCTCTGGGGCCAACGTCCTGACTTTC. Its translation: CASSYLPSSGANVLTF. This chain joins TRBV6-2 or TRBV6-3 and TRBJ2-6; D is ambiguous. Germline CDR1 MNHEY, CDR2 SVGEGT. V was cut by 1 base and J by 0 bases, with 7 bases left in between. The CDR3 loop spans 16 amino acids.

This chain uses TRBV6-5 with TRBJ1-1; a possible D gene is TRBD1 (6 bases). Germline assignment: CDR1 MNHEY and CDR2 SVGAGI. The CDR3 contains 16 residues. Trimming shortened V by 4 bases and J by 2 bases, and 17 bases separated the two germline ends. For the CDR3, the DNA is TGTGCCAGCAGTTCTCCGGACAGCCCTTCAAACACTGAAGCTTTCTTT. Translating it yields CASSSPDSPSNTEAFF.

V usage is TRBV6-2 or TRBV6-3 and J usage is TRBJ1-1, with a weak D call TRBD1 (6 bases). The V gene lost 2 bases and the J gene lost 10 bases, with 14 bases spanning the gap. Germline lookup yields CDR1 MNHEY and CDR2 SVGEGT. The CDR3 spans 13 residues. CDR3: CASSYIAGERAFF. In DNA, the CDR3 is TGTGCCAGCAGTTACATCGCAGGGGAAAGAGCTTTCTTT.

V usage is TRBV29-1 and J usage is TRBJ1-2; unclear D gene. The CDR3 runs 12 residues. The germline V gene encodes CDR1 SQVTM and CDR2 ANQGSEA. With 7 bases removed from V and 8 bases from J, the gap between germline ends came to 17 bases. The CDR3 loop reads CSAGPAAGGYTF. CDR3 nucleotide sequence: TGCAGCGCCGGGCCGGCGGCGGGAGGCTACACCTTC.

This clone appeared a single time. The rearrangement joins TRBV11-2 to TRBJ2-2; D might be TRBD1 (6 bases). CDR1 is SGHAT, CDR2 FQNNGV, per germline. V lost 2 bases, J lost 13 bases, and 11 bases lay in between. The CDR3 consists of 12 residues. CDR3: CASSLLQGVLFF. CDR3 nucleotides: TGTGCCAGCAGCTTATTACAGGGCGTGCTGTTTTTT.

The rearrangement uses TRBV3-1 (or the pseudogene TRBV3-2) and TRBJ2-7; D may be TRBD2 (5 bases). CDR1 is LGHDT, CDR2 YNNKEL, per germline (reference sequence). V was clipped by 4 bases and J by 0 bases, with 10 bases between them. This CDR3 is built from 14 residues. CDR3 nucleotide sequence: TGTGCCAGCAGCCCGGGGTCTACCTCCTACGAGCAGTACTTC. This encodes CASSPGSTSYEQYF.

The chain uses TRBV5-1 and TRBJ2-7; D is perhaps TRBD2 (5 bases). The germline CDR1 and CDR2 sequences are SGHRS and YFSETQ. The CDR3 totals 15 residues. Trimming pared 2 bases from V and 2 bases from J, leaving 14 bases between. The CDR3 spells CASSFGEFPPYEQYF. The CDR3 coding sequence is TGCGCCAGCAGCTTCGGGGAGTTCCCCCCCTACGAGCAGTACTTC. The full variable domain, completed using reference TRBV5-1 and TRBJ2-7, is KAGVTQTPRYLIKTRGQQVTLSCSPISGHRSVSWYQQTPGQGLQFLFEYFSETQRNKGNFPGRFSGRQFSNSRSEMNVSTLELGDSALYLCASSFGEFPPYEQYFGPGTRLTVT.

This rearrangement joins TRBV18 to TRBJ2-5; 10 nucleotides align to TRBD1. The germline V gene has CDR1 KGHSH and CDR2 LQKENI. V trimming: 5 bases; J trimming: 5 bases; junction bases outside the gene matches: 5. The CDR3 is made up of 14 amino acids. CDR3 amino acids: CASSEDRGLETQYF. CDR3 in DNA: TGTGCCAGCTCAGAAGACAGGGGGCTCGAGACCCAGTACTTC.